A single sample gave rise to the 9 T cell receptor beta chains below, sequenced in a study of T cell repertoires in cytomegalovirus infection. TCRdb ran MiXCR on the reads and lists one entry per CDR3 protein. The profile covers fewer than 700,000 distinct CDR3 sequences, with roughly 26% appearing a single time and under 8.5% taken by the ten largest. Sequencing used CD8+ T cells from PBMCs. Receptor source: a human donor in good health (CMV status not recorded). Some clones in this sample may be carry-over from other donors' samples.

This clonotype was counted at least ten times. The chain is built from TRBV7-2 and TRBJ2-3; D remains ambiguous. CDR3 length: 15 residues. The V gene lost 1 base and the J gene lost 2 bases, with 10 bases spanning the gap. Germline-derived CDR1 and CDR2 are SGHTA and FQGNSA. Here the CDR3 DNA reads TGTGCCAGCAGCTTAGGGCTCCTCGTCACAGATACGCAGTATTTT. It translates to CASSLGLLVTDTQYF.

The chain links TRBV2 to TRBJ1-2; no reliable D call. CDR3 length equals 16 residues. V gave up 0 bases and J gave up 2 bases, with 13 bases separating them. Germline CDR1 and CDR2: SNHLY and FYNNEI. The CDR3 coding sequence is TGTGCCAGCAGTGAAGCTCTGAGCGCCGCGAACTATGGCTACACCTTC. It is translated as CASSEALSAANYGYTF.

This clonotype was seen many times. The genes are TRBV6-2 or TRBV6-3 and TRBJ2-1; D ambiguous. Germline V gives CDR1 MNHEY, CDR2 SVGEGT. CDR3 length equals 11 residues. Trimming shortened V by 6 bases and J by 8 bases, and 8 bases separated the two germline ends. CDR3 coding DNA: TGTGCCAGCAGCTACCGGGATGAGCAGTTCTTC. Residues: CASSYRDEQFF.

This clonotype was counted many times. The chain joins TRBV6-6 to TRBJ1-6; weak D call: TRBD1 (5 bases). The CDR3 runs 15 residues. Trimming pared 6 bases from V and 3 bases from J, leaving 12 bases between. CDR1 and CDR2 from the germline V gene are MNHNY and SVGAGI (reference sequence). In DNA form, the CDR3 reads TGTGCCAGCAGGGTGACAGCTCACTATAATTCACCCCTCCACTTT. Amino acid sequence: CASRVTAHYNSPLHF.

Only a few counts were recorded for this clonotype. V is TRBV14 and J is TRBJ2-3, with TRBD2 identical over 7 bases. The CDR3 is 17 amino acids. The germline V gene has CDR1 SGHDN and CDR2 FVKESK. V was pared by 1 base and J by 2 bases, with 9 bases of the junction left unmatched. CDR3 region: CASSQGEGGGLTDTQYF. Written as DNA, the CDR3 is TGTGCCAGCAGCCAAGGAGAAGGCGGGGGACTCACAGATACGCAGTATTTT.

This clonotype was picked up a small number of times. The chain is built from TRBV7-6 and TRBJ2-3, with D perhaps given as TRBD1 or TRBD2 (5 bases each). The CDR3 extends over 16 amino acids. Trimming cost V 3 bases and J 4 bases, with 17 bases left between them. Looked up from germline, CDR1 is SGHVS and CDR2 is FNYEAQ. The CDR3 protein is CASSFDRGQPADTQYF. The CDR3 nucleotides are TGTGCCAGCAGCTTCGACCGGGGCCAGCCCGCAGATACGCAGTATTTT.

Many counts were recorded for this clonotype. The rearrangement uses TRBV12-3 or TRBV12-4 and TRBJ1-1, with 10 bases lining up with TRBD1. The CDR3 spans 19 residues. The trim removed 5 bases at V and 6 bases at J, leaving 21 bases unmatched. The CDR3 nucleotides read TGTGCCAGCAGTCGATACCTGGGACAGGGGAGGGGGGTACATTCTGAAGCTTTCTTT. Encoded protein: CASSRYLGQGRGVHSEAFF.

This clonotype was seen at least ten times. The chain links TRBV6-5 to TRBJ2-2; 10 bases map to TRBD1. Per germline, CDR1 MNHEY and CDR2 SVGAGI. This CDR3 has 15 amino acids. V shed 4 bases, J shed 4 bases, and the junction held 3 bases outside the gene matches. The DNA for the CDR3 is TGTGCCAGCAGTTGGGACAGGGGCATCACCGGGGAGCTGTTTTTT. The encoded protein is CASSWDRGITGELFF.

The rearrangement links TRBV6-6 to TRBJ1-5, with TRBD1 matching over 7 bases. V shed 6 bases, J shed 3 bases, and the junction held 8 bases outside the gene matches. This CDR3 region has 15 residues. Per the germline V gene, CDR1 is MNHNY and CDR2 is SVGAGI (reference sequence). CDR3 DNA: TGTGCCAGCAGCCCTCGACAGGGACTCAATCAGCCCCAGCATTTT. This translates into CASSPRQGLNQPQHF.